This T cell receptor (beta chain) is from a study of response to subunit inactivated influenza vaccine (dated 2018 in TCRdb). Concerning the study at large: Deep quantitative T cell receptor repertoire profiling was used in the study to track responses to a trivalent subunit inactivated influenza vaccine.

The library relied on RT-PCR. Sequencer: Illumina HiSeq 2500. The raw public reads went through TCRdb reprocessing: fastp at Q25, MiXCR clone calling, in-frame beta chains kept. Rows are combined by CDR3 protein, so each entry shows the most common genes and DNA. A total of about 700,000 distinct CDR3 sequences appear in this sample, 11% to 15% of them only once. Around 7.3% of the sample comes from the top ten. In this sample, this clonotype turned up many times. Its antigen remains unidentified. Base qualities were left out, and no much larger clone turns up one base away. The study at large found these results: According to the authors, only a limited number of new T cells may be recruited by each seasonal influenza vaccination.

This TCR came from a man aged 45-65 years who received an inactivated influenza vaccine. Donor details come from another sample of the same person, matched by shared clones. The material sequenced was PBMCs from blood, taken 14 to 15 days before vaccination.

The CDR3 here reads CSVEGPYPRTGGQFF. The sequenced DNA is TGCAGCGTTGAAGGCCCGTACCCACGAACGGGGGGGCAGTTCTTC. The rearranged segments are TRBV29-1 and TRBJ2-1; 7 nucleotides in the junction match TRBD2. The CDR3 goes from the cysteine to the phenylalanine over 15 residues. The entry retains the CDR3 DNA only, 45 bases that are in frame from base 1. Here V drops 1 base and J drops 12 bases, and the junction holds 15 bases not matched to any gene. The germline V gene encodes CDR1 SQVTM and CDR2 ANQGSEA.